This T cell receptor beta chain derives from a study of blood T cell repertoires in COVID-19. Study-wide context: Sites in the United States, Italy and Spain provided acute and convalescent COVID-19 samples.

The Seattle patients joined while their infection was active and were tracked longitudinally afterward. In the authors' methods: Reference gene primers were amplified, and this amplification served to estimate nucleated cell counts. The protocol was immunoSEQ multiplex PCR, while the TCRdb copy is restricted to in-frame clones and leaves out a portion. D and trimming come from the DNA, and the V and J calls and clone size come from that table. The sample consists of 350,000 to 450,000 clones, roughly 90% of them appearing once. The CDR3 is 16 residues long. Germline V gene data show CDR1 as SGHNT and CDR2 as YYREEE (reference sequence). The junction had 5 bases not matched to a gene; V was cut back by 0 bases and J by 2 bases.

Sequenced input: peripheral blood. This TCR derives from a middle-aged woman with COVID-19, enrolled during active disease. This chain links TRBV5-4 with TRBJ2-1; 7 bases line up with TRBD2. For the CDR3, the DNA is TGTGCCAGCAGCTTGGGGGCGGGAGACGCCTACAATGAGCAGTTCTTC. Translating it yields CASSLGAGDAYNEQFF.